This TCR beta chain was documented in a study of blood T cells in healthy people across ages. Findings and caveats of the study: A roughly linear age-dependent decrease characterized TCR beta diversity per million T cells.

As concerns this clonotype: The target antigen is unknown.

Trimming removed 6 bases from V and 4 bases from J, with 19 bases in between. Germline V gene data show CDR1 as MDHEN and CDR2 as SYDVKM. The CDR3 length is 15 residues. PCR was performed a second time for roughly 7 to 11 cycles using a sample-barcoded 5' primer and a J-beta primer mix. TCRdb used MiXCR to reprocess the 5' RACE reads, holding one entry per CDR3 protein. The data hold about 800,000 distinct CDR3 sequences, with 55% to 75% observed a single time. This chain uses TRBV28 with TRBJ2-7; tentative D call: TRBD1 (5 bases). The sequencing input was blood. The TCR sequence derives from a man under 40 in good health. The CDR3 nucleotides read TGTGCCAGCAGCGAAAGGACAACCCACCCGTACGAGCAGTACTTC. This encodes CASSERTTHPYEQYF.